This passage covers 21 T cell receptor beta chains from one sample sequenced in a study of cytomegalovirus exposure and HLA in healthy donors. Primers for the PCR totalled 60 Vbeta and 13 Jbeta. Assay: immunoSEQ multiplex PCR; the TCRdb copy retains only in-frame clones and omits some. The table lists some 190,000 clones, about four fifths of them singletons, with more than 1.5% in the top ten. Sequencing input: PBMCs. These receptors were taken from a man aged 35-49 years in good health and CMV-seronegative.

This clone was seen a few times. The V call is TRBV6-5, the J call TRBJ1-1, with TRBD1 as a possible D gene (6 bases). CDR3 length equals 16 residues. Looked up from germline, CDR1 is MNHEY and CDR2 is SVGAGI. Between the trimmed V and J ends, which lost 2 bases and 4 bases, there was a span of 17 bases. Written as DNA, the CDR3 is TGTGCCAGCAGTTACAGGCGGGGGGGCGGATTCACTGAAGCTTTCTTT. As protein: CASSYRRGGGFTEAFF.

The rearrangement uses TRBV19 and TRBJ2-3, with D maybe TRBD1 (5 bases). CDR3 size: 16 residues. Germline CDR1 reads LNHDA; CDR2 reads SQIVND (reference sequence). Trimming removed 4 bases at V and 0 bases at J, with 14 bases between. This CDR3 reads CASSTLDISSTDTQYF. CDR3 DNA sequence: TGTGCCAGTAGTACCTTGGACATTTCTAGCACAGATACGCAGTATTTT.

The chain recombines TRBV27 with TRBJ1-4, with D hard to call. V lost 0 bases and J 7 bases, leaving 9 bases between the germline ends. This CDR3 is built from 14 residues. CDR1 and CDR2 (germline): MNHEY, SMNVEV (reference sequence). DNA of the CDR3: TGTGCCAGCAGTTTATCGTGGGCGACTGAAAAACTGTTTTTT. Protein sequence: CASSLSWATEKLFF.

The chain carries TRBV4-3 and TRBJ1-2; D is possibly TRBD1 (5 bases). The CDR3 sequence is 15 residues long. Germline CDR1 LGHNA, CDR2 YSLEER. Trimming left V 0 bases short and J 7 bases short, with 15 bases between. The CDR3 protein is CASSQEFRTDIGYTF. CDR3 nucleotide sequence: TGCGCCAGCAGCCAAGAATTTCGAACGGACATTGGCTACACCTTC.

The chain couples TRBV7-2 to TRBJ2-7; D is perhaps TRBD1 (7 bases). The germline V and J ends were trimmed by 5 bases and 8 bases, with 19 bases remaining between them. Looked up from germline, CDR1 is SGHTA and CDR2 is FQGNSA. CDR3 size: 14 residues. CDR3 sequence: CASSEWRGPAQQYF. As DNA, the CDR3 is TGTGCCAGCAGCGAGTGGAGGGGGCCTGCCCAGCAGTACTTC.

The V gene is TRBV29-1, the J gene TRBJ1-4, with 7 bases aligning to TRBD1. The CDR3 spans 15 residues. The germline gives CDR1 SQVTM, CDR2 ANQGSEA. Trimming cost V 0 bases and J 8 bases; bases outside gene matches: 9. The CDR3 nucleotides are TGCAGCGTTGAAGAAAGACGACAGGGCGACGAAAAACTGTTTTTT. Protein sequence: CSVEERRQGDEKLFF.

The rearrangement joins TRBV11-2 to TRBJ2-5; D call uncertain. The V and J ends lost 0 bases and 4 bases respectively, with 6 bases between them. The CDR3 is 13 residues long. Germline CDR1 reads SGHAT; CDR2 reads FQNNGV. The CDR3 DNA sequence: TGTGCCAGCAGCTTAGATGTCGGAGAGACCCAGTACTTC. This codes for CASSLDVGETQYF.

The chain joins TRBV7-8 to TRBJ2-6, with TRBD2 matching over 7 bases. After removal of 11 bases from V and 6 bases from J, the junction contained 7 bases not matched to a gene. CDR1 is SGHVS, CDR2 FQNEAQ, per germline. The CDR3 loop spans 13 amino acids. The CDR3 reads CAGRETAANVLTF. Written as DNA, the CDR3 is TGTGCCGGGAGGGAAACTGCGGCCAACGTCCTGACTTTC.

The count of this clone is one. The chain is built from TRBV5-6 and TRBJ1-6, with 9 bases matching TRBD1. CDR1 is SGHDT, CDR2 YYEEEE, per germline. The CDR3 has 14 residues. The V and J ends lost 2 bases and 10 bases, in that order; junction bases with no gene match: 4. CDR3 nucleotide sequence: TGTGCCAGCAGCTTTACAGGGGGCTACTCACCCCTCCACTTT. Translated, it gives CASSFTGGYSPLHF. Variable domain in full (rest from reference TRBV5-6 and TRBJ1-6): DAGVTQSPTHLIKTRGQQVTLRCSPKSGHDTVSWYQQALGQGPQFIFQYYEEEERQRGNFPDRFSGHQFPNYSSELNVNALLLGDSALYLCASSFTGGYSPLHFGNGTRLTVT.

The chain recombines TRBV30 with TRBJ1-6; D not certain. Trimming removed 3 bases at V and 8 bases at J, with 8 bases between. Per the germline V gene, CDR1 is GTSNPN and CDR2 is SVGIG (reference sequence). The CDR3 contains 12 residues. CDR3 nucleotides: TGTGCCTGGAGATTAGACTATTCACCCCTCCACTTT. It translates to CAWRLDYSPLHF.

The chain couples TRBV7-3 to TRBJ2-7, with D perhaps TRBD2 (5 bases). The ends were cut back, 0 bases at V and 6 bases at J, with 15 bases in the middle. Germline-derived CDR1 and CDR2 are SGHTA and FQGTGA. The CDR3 is 15 amino acids. CDR3 sequence reads: CASSLTLAPIGEQYF. CDR3 nucleotide sequence: TGTGCCAGCAGCTTAACCCTAGCACCTATCGGCGAGCAGTACTTC.

The J gene is TRBJ2-3, the V gene TRBV7-3; 7 nucleotides match TRBD2. The CDR3 extends over 16 amino acids. Per the germline V gene, CDR1 is SGHTA and CDR2 is FQGTGA. J was trimmed by 2 bases and V by 2 bases; bases with no gene match: 7. CDR3 sequence reads: CASSLSRSGVTDTQYF. The CDR3 nucleotides are TGTGCCAGCAGCTTATCTAGAAGCGGGGTCACAGATACGCAGTATTTT.

The V and J genes are TRBV5-1 and TRBJ1-4; D ambiguous. Germline CDR1 SGHRS, CDR2 YFSETQ. The CDR3 extends over 17 amino acids. V lost 5 bases and J 7 bases, leaving 24 bases between the germline ends. This CDR3 reads CASRDSIEVGGREKLFF. The CDR3 region has the DNA TGCGCCAGCAGGGACTCTATTGAGGTGGGAGGGCGTGAAAAACTGTTTTTT.

The rearrangement uses TRBV19 and TRBJ1-2; tentative D call: TRBD1 (5 bases). Trimming shortened V by 2 bases and J by 4 bases, and 11 bases separated the two germline ends. Germline V gene data show CDR1 as LNHDA and CDR2 as SQIVND (reference sequence). The CDR3 is 14 residues long. CDR3 coding DNA: TGTGCCAGTAGTATATCAGGGCTCAGCTATGGCTACACCTTC. This gives the protein CASSISGLSYGYTF.

The chain uses TRBV28 and TRBJ1-1; TRBD1 is a possible D gene (6 bases). V was shortened by 6 bases and J by 1 base, with 12 bases between the two germline ends. Germline values: CDR1 MDHEN, CDR2 SYDVKM. The CDR3 runs 14 residues. Written as DNA, the CDR3 is TGTGCCAGCAGCTTGGGACACTGGAACACTGAAGCTTTCTTT. Protein: CASSLGHWNTEAFF.

The gene calls are TRBV7-2 and TRBJ1-1, with D possibly matching TRBD1 (5 bases). The CDR3 covers 13 residues. Germline V gene lookup returns CDR1 SGHTA and CDR2 FQGNSA. V was trimmed by 5 bases and J by 5 bases, leaving 12 bases between them. CDR3 sequence reads: CASSPGVWTEAFF. In DNA form, the CDR3 reads TGTGCCAGCAGCCCGGGGGTTTGGACTGAAGCTTTCTTT.

The J gene is TRBJ2-7, the V gene TRBV7-9, with TRBD2 matching 7 bases. CDR3 length: 15 residues. From germline, CDR1 is SEHNR and CDR2 FQNEAQ (reference sequence). Trimming cost V 5 bases and J 3 bases; bases outside gene matches: 10. The CDR3 sequence is CASSPGTSARYEQYF. The DNA for the CDR3 is TGTGCCAGCAGCCCCGGAACTAGCGCCCGCTACGAGCAGTACTTC. Drawing the rest from reference TRBV7-9 and TRBJ2-7, the complete variable domain is DTGVSQNPRHKITKRGQNVTFRCDPISEHNRLYWYRQTLGQGPEFLTYFQNEAQLEKSRLLSDRFSAERPKGSFSTLEIQRTEQGDSAMYLCASSPGTSARYEQYFGPGTRLTVT.

The chain has TRBV27 and TRBJ2-7; 8 positions agree with TRBD1. V gave up 5 bases and J gave up 6 bases; unmatched junction bases: 9. Germline CDR1 MNHEY, CDR2 SMNVEV (reference sequence). This CDR3 has 14 residues. The DNA for the CDR3 is TGTGCCAGCAGTCTCGACAGGGGACGACGCGAGCAGTACTTC. Its protein is CASSLDRGRREQYF.

This chain links TRBV11-3 with TRBJ1-1; the match to TRBD1 covers 7 bases. The CDR3 spans 13 residues. V gave up 4 bases and J gave up 3 bases; unmatched junction bases: 2. The germline V gene has CDR1 SGHNT and CDR2 YENEEA. The CDR3 here is CASSSGGDTEAFF. The CDR3 nucleotides read TGTGCCAGCAGCTCAGGGGGTGACACTGAAGCTTTCTTT. Looking up the rest from reference TRBV11-3 and TRBJ1-1 gives the full variable domain: EAGVVQSPRYKIIEKKQPVAFWCNPISGHNTLYWYLQNLGQGPELLIRYENEEAVDDSQLPKDRFSAERLKGVDSTLKIQPAELGDSAVYLCASSSGGDTEAFFGQGTRLTVV.

This clone was seen once. This sequence joins TRBV4-3 and TRBJ1-2; tentatively, D is TRBD1 (5 bases). With 0 bases removed from V and 5 bases from J, the gap between germline ends came to 13 bases. This CDR3 comprises 15 residues. Germline V gives CDR1 LGHNA, CDR2 YSLEER. CDR3 nucleotides: TGCGCCAGCAGCCAAGATATTCGGGGGATGTATGGCTACACCTTC. Protein product: CASSQDIRGMYGYTF.

The V call is TRBV11-1, the J call TRBJ2-5; no clear D gene. This CDR3 contains 15 residues. Looked up from germline, CDR1 is SGHAT and CDR2 is FQDESV (reference sequence). V gave up 1 base and J gave up 0 bases, with 9 bases separating them. The CDR3 nucleotides read TGTGCCAGCAGCTTAGTTGGGCAGTACCAAGAGACCCAGTACTTC. Its translation is CASSLVGQYQETQYF.